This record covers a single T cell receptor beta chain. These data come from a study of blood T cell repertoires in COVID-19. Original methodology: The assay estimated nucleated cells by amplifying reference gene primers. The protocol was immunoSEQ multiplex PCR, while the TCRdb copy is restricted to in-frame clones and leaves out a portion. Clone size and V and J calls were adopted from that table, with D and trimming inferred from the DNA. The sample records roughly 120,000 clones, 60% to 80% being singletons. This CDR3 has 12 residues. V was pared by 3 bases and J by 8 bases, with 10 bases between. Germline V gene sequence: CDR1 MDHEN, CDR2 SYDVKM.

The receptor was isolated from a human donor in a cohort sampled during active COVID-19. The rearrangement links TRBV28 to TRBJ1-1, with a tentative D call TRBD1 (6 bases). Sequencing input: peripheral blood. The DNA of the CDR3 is TGTGCCAGCAGTTTGAGTACAGGGGAAGCTTTCTTT. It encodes CASSLSTGEAFF.